This TCR beta chain originates from a study of blood T cell repertoires in COVID-19. For the study at large: Sites across the United States, Italy and Spain contributed samples from acute and convalescent COVID-19. The cDNA or gDNA used as material had been derived from T cells, B-cell-depleted T cells, or PBMCs.

In the original processing: Counts of nucleated cells, estimated from reference gene primer amplification, were obtained. Repertoires were generated with immunoSEQ multiplex PCR, while TCRdb's copy carries only in-frame clones and drops some. From that table come the V and J calls and clone size; the DNA was used to work out D and trimming. The table has 65,000 or so clones, roughly 79% seen once; the top ten hold less than 4.5%. The sample consisted of peripheral blood. The source is a man aged 55-75 years with acute or convalescent COVID-19.

CDR3 nucleotide sequence: TGTGCCAGCAGTGGCAGGGGGCTGGGAAACACCATATATTTT. Translated, it gives CASSGRGLGNTIYF. This chain connects TRBV2 to TRBJ1-3; the match to TRBD1 covers 8 bases. CDR3 length equals 14 residues. The germline V gene encodes CDR1 SNHLY and CDR2 FYNNEI. The trim removed 4 bases at V and 4 bases at J, leaving 3 bases unmatched.